This entry lists 29 T cell receptor beta chains sequenced from one sample in a study of cytomegalovirus exposure and HLA in healthy donors. The PCR employed 60 Vbeta primers together with 13 Jbeta primers. Clones were sequenced by immunoSEQ multiplex PCR, and TCRdb holds only the in-frame ones, with some missing. The data contain about 120,000 clones, about 74% of them singletons. The sequenced sample consisted of PBMCs. The receptors were sampled from a woman aged 40-49 years in good health and CMV-seropositive.

V is TRBV9 and J is TRBJ2-1; TRBD1 agrees at 9 bases. The CDR3 contains 14 residues. The V gene end was trimmed by 3 bases and the J gene end by 6 bases; junction bases not matched to a gene: 4. The germline V gene encodes CDR1 SGDLS and CDR2 YYNGEE. The CDR3 is CASSGGDRANEQFF. For the CDR3, the DNA is TGTGCCAGCAGCGGGGGGGACAGGGCCAATGAGCAGTTCTTC. Looking up the rest from reference TRBV9 and TRBJ2-1 gives the full variable domain: DSGVTQTPKHLITATGQRVTLRCSPRSGDLSVYWYQQSLDQGLQFLIQYYNGEERAKGNILERFSAQQFPDLHSELNLSSLELGDSALYFCASSGGDRANEQFFGPGTRLTVL.

The genes are TRBV13 and TRBJ1-2; 8 nucleotides agree with TRBD1. The CDR3 spans 13 residues. The V gene's germline CDR1 is PRHDT and CDR2 FYEKMQ (reference sequence). Losses at the gene ends were 5 bases for V and 8 bases for J; bases not matched to a gene: 7. CDR3 region: CASSTSTGAGYTF. The CDR3 nucleotides read TGTGCCAGCAGCACCTCGACAGGGGCCGGCTACACCTTC.

The rearrangement uses TRBV2 and TRBJ2-5, with D perhaps matching TRBD1 (6 bases). This CDR3 is 15 amino acids long. V was shortened by 7 bases and J by 2 bases, with 17 bases between the two germline ends. Per the germline V gene, CDR1 is SNHLY and CDR2 is FYNNEI. The CDR3 nucleotides are TGTGCCAGCAAAAGGGACACGCCGAATCAAGAGACCCAGTACTTC. It codes for CASKRDTPNQETQYF.

The V gene is TRBV19, the J gene TRBJ2-7, with TRBD2 identical over 8 bases. CDR1 and CDR2 (germline): LNHDA, SQIVND (reference sequence). This CDR3 has 15 residues. V gave up 5 bases and J gave up 2 bases; unmatched junction bases: 8. This CDR3 is CASSPRTSFTYEQYF. DNA of the CDR3: TGTGCCAGTAGTCCACGGACTAGCTTCACCTACGAGCAGTACTTC.

The gene calls are TRBV7-2 and TRBJ2-7; D unclear. Germline assignment: CDR1 SGHTA and CDR2 FQGNSA. The germline V and J ends were trimmed by 3 bases and 2 bases, with 5 bases remaining between them. The length of the CDR3 is 12 residues. DNA for the CDR3: TGTGCCAGCAGCTTCTCAGCCTACGAGCAGTACTTC. It specifies CASSFSAYEQYF.

A few counts support this clone. The chain employs TRBV7-2 and TRBJ2-3; the match to TRBD1 covers 8 bases. Germline-derived CDR1 and CDR2 are SGHTA and FQGNSA. J gave up 7 bases and V 2 bases, and 5 bases lay outside the gene matches. This CDR3 is built from 14 residues. The DNA for the CDR3 is TGTGCCAGCAGCTTACAGGGGGCGCGGAATACGCAGTATTTT. Protein product: CASSLQGARNTQYF.

This chain uses TRBV5-6 with TRBJ2-7; TRBD1 matches 9 bases. The V gene end was trimmed by 4 bases and the J gene end by 9 bases; junction bases not matched to a gene: 8. The CDR3 totals 13 residues. Germline V gene data show CDR1 as SGHDT and CDR2 as YYEEEE. The CDR3 region has the DNA TGTGCCAGCAGCCAATGGACAGGGGAAACGCAGTACTTC. Translated, it gives CASSQWTGETQYF.

This chain connects TRBV5-1 to TRBJ2-3; 10 bases align to TRBD1. This CDR3 region has 15 residues. Germline V CDR1 and CDR2: SGHRS, YFSETQ. After removal of 0 bases from V and 4 bases from J, the junction contained 2 bases not matched to a gene. The CDR3 DNA sequence: TGCGCCAGCAGCTTGGGACAGGGGGCGTCAGATACGCAGTATTTT. Residues: CASSLGQGASDTQYF.

V is TRBV2 and J is TRBJ1-2, with TRBD1 as a possible D gene (6 bases). CDR1 SNHLY and CDR2 FYNNEI come from the germline V gene. The CDR3 contains 14 residues. V was cut by 2 bases and J by 4 bases, with 11 bases left in between. As DNA, the CDR3 is TGTGCCAGCAGTGAACGGGGGGCGGGCTATGGCTACACCTTC. Translated: CASSERGAGYGYTF.

This clone has just a few counts. V gene TRBV2 combines with J gene TRBJ1-2; D may be TRBD1 (6 bases). Germline-derived CDR1 and CDR2 are SNHLY and FYNNEI. The CDR3 contains 12 residues. With 7 bases removed from V and 8 bases from J, the gap between germline ends came to 14 bases. DNA for the CDR3: TGTGCCAGCACCCCCAAGGGGGGGGGCTACACCTTC. Translation: CASTPKGGGYTF.

This clone has just a few counts. The chain employs TRBV6-1 and TRBJ2-5; no clear D. The DNA end lines up better with TRBJ2-7; the J call may be wrong. Germline-derived CDR1 and CDR2 are MNHNS and SASEGT. This CDR3 is 14 amino acids long. DNA of the CDR3: TGTGCCAGCAACCAAGGCGGCAGATCCTACGAGCAGTACTTC. Translating it yields CASNQGGRSYEQYF.

The count of this clone is one. V usage is TRBV6-5 and J usage is TRBJ2-6; no definite D call. Germline CDR1 MNHEY, CDR2 SVGAGI. V was pared by 0 bases and J by 0 bases, with 6 bases between. This CDR3 has 16 residues. In DNA form, the CDR3 reads TGTGCCAGCAGTTACTCAACGAGCTCTGGGGCCAACGTCCTGACTTTC. As protein: CASSYSTSSGANVLTF.

The chain couples TRBV6-5 to TRBJ2-5; TRBD1 aligns across 9 bases. The end of the DNA is better explained by TRBJ2-7, so the J call may be wrong. The CDR3 runs 14 residues. CDR1 and CDR2 (germline): MNHEY, SVGAGI. CDR3: CASSADRGRNEQYF. As DNA, the CDR3 is TGTGCCAGCAGTGCGGACAGGGGAAGGAACGAGCAGTACTTC.

This clone has a handful of counts. This sequence joins TRBV4-1 and TRBJ1-2; no clear D. The CDR3 has 13 residues. Germline CDR1 MGHRA, CDR2 YSYEKL. Trimming pared 1 base from V and 4 bases from J, leaving 7 bases between. CDR3 protein: CASSQGPLYGYTF. The CDR3 nucleotides are TGCGCCAGCAGCCAAGGGCCTCTCTATGGCTACACCTTC.

This chain uses TRBV4-2 with TRBJ2-5; TRBD2 might be the D (5 bases). The assigned J gene may be wrong: the sequence end matches TRBJ2-7 better. Germline V gene data show CDR1 as LGHNA and CDR2 as YNFKEQ. CDR3 size: 14 residues. In DNA, the CDR3 is TGTGCCAGCAGCCAAGAGTACACTAGCTACGAGCAGTACTTC. Protein sequence: CASSQEYTSYEQYF.

The V gene is TRBV30, the J gene TRBJ1-5, with 10 bases identical to TRBD1. Germline V gene data show CDR1 as GTSNPN and CDR2 as SVGIG (reference sequence). This CDR3 comprises 16 residues. Trimming cost V 5 bases and J 7 bases; bases outside gene matches: 14. For the CDR3, the DNA is TGTGCCTGGGGATCAAGGGACAGGGGAAGGGGACAGCCCCAGCATTTT. Its translation: CAWGSRDRGRGQPQHF.

V is TRBV27 and J is TRBJ2-1; 10 bases line up with TRBD1. CDR1 is MNHEY and CDR2 is SMNVEV in the germline V gene (reference sequence). This CDR3 contains 19 residues. With 6 bases clipped from V and 4 bases from J, the junction kept 18 bases outside the gene matches. The DNA for the CDR3 is TGTGCCAGCAGAACTAGACAGGGGGCGATTCCGACGGGGTACAATGAGCAGTTCTTC. This gives the protein CASRTRQGAIPTGYNEQFF.

The chain recombines TRBV7-3 with TRBJ2-6; 10 bases fit TRBD1. The germline V gene encodes CDR1 SGHTA and CDR2 FQGTGA. CDR3 length: 16 amino acids. J gave up 11 bases and V 1 base, and 8 bases lay outside the gene matches. The CDR3 sequence: CASSLMGTGAMDVLTF. Written as DNA, the CDR3 is TGTGCCAGCAGCTTAATGGGGACAGGGGCAATGGACGTCCTGACTTTC.

The chain links TRBV4-2 to TRBJ1-2; D gene unclear. CDR1 LGHNA and CDR2 YNFKEQ come from the germline V gene. The ends were cut back, 0 bases at V and 1 base at J, with 12 bases in the middle. The CDR3 is 16 amino acids. CDR3 bases: TGTGCCAGCAGCCAAGATCGGGTTTCTGTTAACTATGGCTACACCTTC. Translating gives CASSQDRVSVNYGYTF.

The chain carries TRBV10-3 and TRBJ2-1; the D gene is possibly TRBD2 (5 bases). In germline, CDR1 is ENHRY, CDR2 SYGVKD. This CDR3 comprises 12 residues. V gave up 2 bases and J gave up 9 bases, with 8 bases separating them. CDR3 nucleotide sequence: TGTGCCATCAGTGAGAGAGGGCGTGAGCAGTTCTTC. Residues: CAISERGREQFF.

The chain recombines TRBV22-1 with TRBJ1-4. TRBV22-1 is a pseudogene locus. This CDR3 is built from 13 residues. Here the CDR3 DNA reads TGTCCTGGGAGCTCCCGGACTAATGAAAAACTGTTTTTT. Translating it yields CPGSSRTNEKLFF.

The rearrangement uses TRBV7-2 and TRBJ2-3; D may be TRBD2 (6 bases). Germline-derived CDR1 and CDR2 are SGHTA and FQGNSA. The CDR3 length is 16 residues. V was trimmed by 8 bases and J by 2 bases, leaving 20 bases between them. The CDR3 spells CASRRDSSFSTDTQYF. The CDR3 DNA sequence: TGTGCCAGCCGCCGGGACTCCTCCTTCTCCACAGATACGCAGTATTTT. The variable domain in full, completed from reference TRBV7-2 and TRBJ2-3, reads GAGVSQSPSNKVTEKGKDVELRCDPISGHTALYWYRQSLGQGLEFLIYFQGNSAPDKSGLPSDRFSAERTGGSVSTLTIQRTQQEDSAVYLCASRRDSSFSTDTQYFGPGTRLTVL.

On this clone: One end of the junction varies from germline; a read error may be responsible. V usage is TRBV7-7 and J usage is TRBJ2-2; no firm D call. Germline values: CDR1 SSHAT, CDR2 FNYEAQ (reference sequence). The CDR3 totals 14 residues. The CDR3 DNA is TGTGCTAGCAGCTCACAGCCAGCCGCCGGGGAGCTGTTTTTT. Translation gives CASSSQPAAGELFF.

CDR3 region: CASSGTGTGRAFF. CDR3 in DNA: TGTGCCAGCAGTGGGACGGGGACAGGGCGAGCTTTCTTT. V usage is TRBV25-1 and J usage is TRBJ1-1; 9 bases agree with TRBD1. The V gene's germline CDR1 is MGHDK and CDR2 SYGVNS. V trimming: 4 bases; J trimming: 10 bases; junction bases outside the gene matches: 7. This CDR3 has 13 amino acids.

V gene TRBV6-5 combines with J gene TRBJ2-3, with 7 bases identical to TRBD1. Germline CDR1 MNHEY, CDR2 SVGAGI. Trimming cost V 2 bases and J 1 base; bases outside gene matches: 6. The CDR3 length is 16 residues. In nucleotides, the CDR3 is TGTGCCAGCAGTTACCGGGACAGAGGAGGCACAGATACGCAGTATTTT. The encoded protein is CASSYRDRGGTDTQYF.

The chain links TRBV10-3 to TRBJ2-2; TRBD2 aligns across 8 bases. There are 16 residues in the CDR3. Germline V gene data show CDR1 as ENHRY and CDR2 as SYGVKD. V was pared by 6 bases and J by 2 bases, with 8 bases of the junction left unmatched. In DNA form, the CDR3 reads TGTGCCATCAGGAGCGGCGGGAGGACTAACACCGGGGAGCTGTTTTTT. It codes for CAIRSGGRTNTGELFF.

The V gene is TRBV7-3, the J gene TRBJ2-7; 11 positions agree with TRBD1. The CDR3 length is 14 residues. With 5 bases clipped from V and 3 bases from J, the junction kept 3 bases outside the gene matches. The V gene's germline CDR1 is SGHTA and CDR2 FQGTGA. CDR3 sequence: CASSRTGGGYEQYF. The CDR3 DNA is TGTGCCAGCAGCAGGACAGGGGGCGGCTACGAGCAGTACTTC. The complete variable domain, with remaining parts taken from reference TRBV7-3 and TRBJ2-7, reads GAGVSQTPSNKVTEKGKYVELRCDPISGHTALYWYRQSLGQGPEFLIYFQGTGAADDSGLPNDRFFAVRPEGSVSTLKIQRTERGDSAVYLCASSRTGGGYEQYFGPGTRLTVT.

The chain couples TRBV6-5 to TRBJ2-7; the match to TRBD2 covers 10 bases. The CDR3 has 16 amino acids. Germline V gene lookup returns CDR1 MNHEY and CDR2 SVGAGI. V shed 2 bases and J 7 bases; nucleotides not matched to a gene: 11. The CDR3 sequence is CASSYATTSGSREQYF. The CDR3 DNA follows: TGTGCCAGCAGTTACGCAACGACTAGCGGGTCACGAGAGCAGTACTTC.

J is TRBJ2-2 and V is TRBV5-1, with 7 nucleotides matching TRBD1. V gave up 4 bases and J gave up 0 bases; unmatched junction bases: 3. The CDR3 has 15 amino acids. CDR1 SGHRS and CDR2 YFSETQ come from the germline V gene. The CDR3: CASSQDRTNTGELFF. The CDR3 coding sequence is TGCGCCAGCAGCCAGGACAGGACGAACACCGGGGAGCTGTTTTTT.